These 18 T cell receptor beta chains came from one sample sequenced in a study of control samples from healthy donors and cancer patients. Repertoires were generated with immunoSEQ multiplex PCR, while TCRdb's copy carries only in-frame clones and drops some. Of around 90,000 clones listed, about 83% are singletons. Sequencing was done on a sample of blood. These receptors came from a woman between 40 and 55 years old in good health.

This clone was seen just once. The chain couples TRBV29-1 to TRBJ2-2; TRBD1 agrees at 7 bases. The CDR3 covers 13 residues. Germline V gives CDR1 SQVTM, CDR2 ANQGSEA. V trimming: 4 bases; J trimming: 8 bases; junction bases outside the gene matches: 7. CDR3 nucleotide sequence: TGCAGCGTTGGACAGGGTGGTTGGGGGGAGCTGTTTTTT. Amino acids: CSVGQGGWGELFF.

The chain is built from TRBV7-8 and TRBJ1-5; D is possibly TRBD1 (6 bases). V was cut by 8 bases and J by 6 bases, with 17 bases left in between. Germline V gene sequence: CDR1 SGHVS, CDR2 FQNEAQ. CDR3 length equals 14 residues. The CDR3 bases are TGTGCCAGCGCACCTATAGGGGGGGGTCAGCCCCAGCATTTT. Its translation is CASAPIGGGQPQHF.

The chain employs TRBV4-1 and TRBJ2-7; D ambiguous. The CDR3 sequence is 15 residues long. V lost 0 bases and J lost 3, with 12 bases in between. CDR1 is MGHRA, CDR2 YSYEKL, per germline. The CDR3 is CASSQEESYLYEQYF. The DNA of the CDR3 is TGCGCCAGCAGCCAAGAGGAATCTTATCTCTACGAGCAGTACTTC.

The chain couples TRBV25-1 to TRBJ2-2; D might be TRBD1 or TRBD2, each matching 5 bases. Trimming left V 2 bases short and J 7 bases short, with 20 bases between. Germline V CDR1 and CDR2: MGHDK, SYGVNS. The CDR3 consists of 17 residues. CDR3 coding DNA: TGTGCCAGCAGTGAAACTAGGGGCGTAGGGGATGGCGGGGAGCTGTTTTTT. Translation gives CASSETRGVGDGGELFF.

This chain joins TRBV24-1 and TRBJ2-5; TRBD2 might be the D (6 bases). The CDR3 is 15 residues long. The germline V gene encodes CDR1 KGHDR and CDR2 SFDVKD. Trimming stripped 3 bases from V and 5 bases from J, with 15 bases between. CDR3 nucleotides: TGTGCCACCAGTGATGGGGGGTCTCAGAGGGAGACCCAGTACTTC. Amino acid sequence: CATSDGGSQRETQYF.

The CDR3 here is CASSPLRGSTEAFF. In DNA form, the CDR3 reads TGTGCCAGCAGCCCCTTACGGGGAAGCACTGAAGCTTTCTTT. The rearrangement uses TRBV7-7 and TRBJ1-1; D is unresolved. Trimming removed 5 bases at V and 4 bases at J, with 14 bases between. This CDR3 has 14 amino acids. Per the germline V gene, CDR1 is SSHAT and CDR2 is FNYEAQ (reference sequence).

This clone came up a few times. The rearrangement uses TRBV15 and TRBJ2-1; weak D call: TRBD1 (6 bases). V was cut by 5 bases and J by 3 bases, with 14 bases left in between. This CDR3 contains 15 residues. The V gene's germline CDR1 is LNHNV and CDR2 YYDKDF (reference sequence). The CDR3 DNA follows: TGTGCCACCAGCCCGGGACGGGGACACTACAATGAGCAGTTCTTC. Protein: CATSPGRGHYNEQFF.

The CDR3 nucleotides are TGTGCCAGCAGTTCCTCGGACAGGGAATTCTACGAGCAGTACTTC. It codes for CASSSSDREFYEQYF. This chain connects TRBV27 to TRBJ2-7, with 8 bases fitting TRBD1. Germline V gene sequence: CDR1 MNHEY, CDR2 SMNVEV (reference sequence). The CDR3 spans 15 residues. The V segment lost 4 bases and the J segment 3 bases; nucleotides outside the gene matches: 8.

The gene calls are TRBV19 and TRBJ2-1; 10 nucleotides match TRBD2. The CDR3 runs 15 residues. V trimming: 5 bases; J trimming: 5 bases; junction bases outside the gene matches: 6. Germline V gene lookup returns CDR1 LNHDA and CDR2 SQIVND (reference sequence). In DNA, the CDR3 is TGTGCCAGTAGTCGGAGACTAGCGGGTGACAATGAGCAGTTCTTC. Amino acid sequence: CASSRRLAGDNEQFF.

The genes are TRBV5-8 and TRBJ1-6; D gene unclear. CDR3 size: 16 residues. Trimming pared 0 bases from V and 0 bases from J, leaving 7 bases between. CDR1 and CDR2 (germline): SGHTS, YDEGEE. DNA for the CDR3: TGTGCCAGCAGCTTGGGTCAGAACTCCTATAATTCACCCCTCCACTTT. Encoded protein: CASSLGQNSYNSPLHF.

This chain joins TRBV7-3 and TRBJ2-1, with D unclear. The germline CDR1 and CDR2 sequences are SGHTA and FQGTGA. Trimming removed 5 bases from V and 10 bases from J, with 12 bases in between. The CDR3 consists of 12 residues. CDR3 DNA: TGTGCCAGCAGCCCGGATGTGGGAGAGCAGTTCTTC. This sequence encodes CASSPDVGEQFF.

The chain carries TRBV3-1 (or the pseudogene TRBV3-2) and TRBJ2-5; perhaps D is TRBD1 or TRBD2 (5 bases each). The CDR3 sequence is 14 residues long. Germline V gene lookup returns CDR1 LGHDT and CDR2 YNNKEL (reference sequence). Trimming left V 1 base short and J 1 base short, with 7 bases between. CDR3 residues: CASSQGGIQETQYF. As DNA, the CDR3 is TGTGCCAGCAGCCAAGGGGGGATCCAAGAGACCCAGTACTTC.

The chain joins TRBV2 to TRBJ1-1; the D gene is possibly TRBD1 (6 bases). This CDR3 region has 15 residues. Between the trimmed V and J ends, which lost 4 bases and 1 base, there was a span of 13 bases. In germline, CDR1 is SNHLY, CDR2 FYNNEI. CDR3 sequence (DNA): TGTGCCAGCAGTGTCCTGAGGGGGGCGAACACTGAAGCTTTCTTT. It yields the protein CASSVLRGANTEAFF.

This chain joins TRBV28 and TRBJ2-1; 8 nucleotides align to TRBD1. This CDR3 has 10 amino acids. Germline values: CDR1 MDHEN, CDR2 SYDVKM. The CDR3 sequence: CASGGDEQFF. The CDR3 bases are TGTGCGTCAGGGGGCGATGAGCAGTTCTTC.

This chain connects TRBV5-5 to TRBJ1-6; the D gene is possibly TRBD1 (6 bases). This CDR3 is 18 amino acids long. CDR1 and CDR2 from the germline V gene are SGHKS and YYEKEE (reference sequence). V lost 4 bases to trimming and J lost 0 bases, with 17 bases between them. The CDR3 is CASSLGASSFSYNSPLHF. The CDR3, as DNA: TGTGCCAGCAGCCTGGGGGCCTCGTCATTCTCCTATAATTCACCCCTCCACTTT.

The V call is TRBV10-3, the J call TRBJ2-1, with 9 nucleotides matching TRBD2. This CDR3 has 17 residues. The germline gives CDR1 ENHRY, CDR2 SYGVKD. The V segment lost 4 bases and the J segment 8 bases; nucleotides outside the gene matches: 15. CDR3 coding DNA: TGTGCCATCAGTGGCGGCGGGGGGGCCGTTTCGACCCATGAGCAGTTCTTC. Translation gives CAISGGGGAVSTHEQFF.

The chain uses TRBV30 and TRBJ1-3; D remains unclear. Germline values: CDR1 GTSNPN, CDR2 SVGIG (reference sequence). The CDR3 runs 15 residues. The germline V and J ends were trimmed by 3 bases and 0 bases, with 12 bases remaining between them. CDR3 protein: CAWRAGPDSGNTIYF. The CDR3 DNA reads as TGTGCCTGGAGGGCTGGACCGGACTCTGGAAACACCATATATTTT.

This chain uses TRBV12-3 or TRBV12-4 with TRBJ1-1, with D perhaps matching TRBD1 (5 bases). The CDR3 consists of 13 residues. V was clipped by 8 bases and J by 4 bases, with 14 bases between them. The CDR3: CASASRGSTEAFF. In DNA form, the CDR3 reads TGTGCCAGCGCCTCAAGGGGTAGCACTGAAGCTTTCTTT.